This TCR beta chain comes out of a study of T cells in Graves' hyperthyroidism and ophthalmopathy. Notes on the study in general: Most clonotypes expanded in the thyroid (above 0.001) were also present in blood.

In the case of this clonotype: Its antigen remains unidentified.

Trimming removed 7 bases from V and 3 bases from J; junction bases left unmatched: 4. The CDR3 length is 14 residues. The germline V gene has CDR1 MNHEY and CDR2 SMNVEV (reference sequence). On the basis of clinical symptoms, serum thyroxine and TRAb, thyroid ultrasound and orbital computed tomography, diagnoses were made. The CDR3 regions of TCR beta were amplified from RNA transcripts. Primed by the HTBI set, a first-round RT-PCR was run on the TCR CDR3. MiXCR, run by TCRdb on the multiplex PCR reads, gives a single entry per CDR3 protein. The sample lists about 210,000 distinct CDR3 sequences, roughly 18% occurring once.

Material: blood. The source of this sequence is a man aged 50-60 years with Graves' hyperthyroidism. The chain carries TRBV27 and TRBJ2-3, with TRBD1 identical over 10 bases. The CDR3 spells CASTSGQGTDTQYF. CDR3 nucleotide sequence: TGTGCCAGCACCTCGGGACAGGGGACAGATACGCAGTATTTT.